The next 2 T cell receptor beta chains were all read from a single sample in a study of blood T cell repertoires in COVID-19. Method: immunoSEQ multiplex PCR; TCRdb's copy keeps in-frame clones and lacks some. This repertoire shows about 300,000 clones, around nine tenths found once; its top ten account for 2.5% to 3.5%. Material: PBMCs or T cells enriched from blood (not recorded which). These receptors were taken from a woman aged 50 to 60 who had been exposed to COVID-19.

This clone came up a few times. CDR3 nucleotides: TGTGCCAGCAGTCCCGGGACAGGGATTAATAGCAATCAGCCCCAGCATTTT. Translation gives CASSPGTGINSNQPQHF. This rearrangement joins TRBV6-6 to TRBJ1-5, with 9 positions matching TRBD1. V trimming: 5 bases; J trimming: 0 bases; junction bases outside the gene matches: 8. This CDR3 spans 17 amino acids. Germline CDR1 is MNHNY and CDR2 is SVGAGI (reference sequence).

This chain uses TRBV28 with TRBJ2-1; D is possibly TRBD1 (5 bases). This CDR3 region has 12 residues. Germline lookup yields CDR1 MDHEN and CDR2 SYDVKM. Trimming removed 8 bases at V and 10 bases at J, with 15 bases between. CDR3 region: CASRPFGHEQFF. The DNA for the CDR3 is TGTGCCAGCCGGCCTTTCGGACACGAGCAGTTCTTC.